A single T cell receptor (beta chain) is shown here with its context. The antigen is undetermined. The CDR3 has 15 amino acids. The V gene's germline CDR1 is SGHDN and CDR2 FVKESK. Trimming stripped 2 bases from V and 2 bases from J, with 12 bases between. The repertoire was sequenced with immunoSEQ multiplex PCR; TCRdb's copy has only in-frame clones and lacks some. The sample has some 480,000 clones, around nine tenths seen once. Treatment in this sample: around 19 received Ad26.COV2.S at low or high dose, single or two shots; about five received placebo; per-sample allocation not given. After the first vaccine or placebo injection, samples were drawn on day 63. These data are taken from a study of Ad26.COV2.S vaccination and SARS-CoV-2 variants. Broader study findings: Measurement of non-spike TCR breadth gave similar results in vaccine and placebo recipients. Reportedly, spike-specific CD8+ and CD4+ T cell responses achieved substantial breadth once vaccination had taken place. Spike-specific TCR breadth in vaccine recipients exceeded that seen in placebo recipients.

The sequencing used peripheral blood, collected in a trial of Ad26.COV2.S vaccine versus placebo. The chain uses TRBV14 and TRBJ2-5; no clear D. This TCR was recovered from a person aged 18-60 years who received the Ad26.COV2.S COVID-19 vaccine or a placebo. This CDR3 is CASSQPMGIQETQYF. The CDR3 nucleotides are TGTGCCAGCAGCCAACCGATGGGGATTCAAGAGACCCAGTACTTC.